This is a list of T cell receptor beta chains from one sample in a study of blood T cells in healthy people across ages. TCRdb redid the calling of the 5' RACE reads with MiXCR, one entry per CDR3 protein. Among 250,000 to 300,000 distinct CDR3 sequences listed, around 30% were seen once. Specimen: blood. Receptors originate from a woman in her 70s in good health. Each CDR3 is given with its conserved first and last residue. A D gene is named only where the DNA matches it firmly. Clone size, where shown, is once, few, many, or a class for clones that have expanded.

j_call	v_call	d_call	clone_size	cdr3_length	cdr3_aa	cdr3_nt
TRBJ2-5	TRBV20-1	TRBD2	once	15	CSAHLGTSGSETQYF	TGCAGTGCTCACTTGGGGACTAGCGGGTCAGAGACCCAGTACTTC
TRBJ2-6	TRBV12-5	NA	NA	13	CASAPSGANVLTF	TGTGCTAGTGCCCCATCTGGGGCCAACGTCCTGACTTTC
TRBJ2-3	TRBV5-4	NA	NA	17	CASSLLVGGPITDTQYF	TGTGCCAGCAGCTTGCTAGTGGGAGGACCTATTACAGATACGCAGTATTTT
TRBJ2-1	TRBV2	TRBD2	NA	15	CASSSTTSGYNEQFF	TGTGCCAGCAGTTCGACGACTAGCGGCTACAATGAGCAGTTCTTC
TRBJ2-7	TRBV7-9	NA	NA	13	CASSRPRFYEQYF	TGTGCCAGCAGCCGACCCCGTTTCTACGAGCAGTACTTC
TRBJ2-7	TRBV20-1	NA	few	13	CSARTGSSYEQYF	TGCAGTGCCAGAACGGGATCCTCCTACGAGCAGTACTTC
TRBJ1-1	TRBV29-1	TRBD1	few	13	CSGQDREGTEAFF	TGCAGCGGACAGGACAGGGAGGGCACTGAAGCTTTCTTT
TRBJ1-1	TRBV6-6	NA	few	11	CASSYELEAFF	TGTGCCAGCAGTTACGAGCTTGAAGCTTTCTTT
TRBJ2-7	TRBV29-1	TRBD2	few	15	CSVRGTSGSGDEQYF	TGCAGCGTCCGCGGGACTAGCGGGAGCGGCGACGAGCAGTACTTC
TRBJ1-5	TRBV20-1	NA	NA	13	CSAADSHNQPQHF	TGCAGTGCAGCGGACAGCCACAATCAGCCCCAGCATTTT
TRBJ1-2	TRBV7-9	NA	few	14	CASSTVGGRSGYTF	TGTGCCAGCAGTACAGTCGGGGGGCGTTCAGGCTACACCTTC
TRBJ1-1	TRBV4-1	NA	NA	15	CASSQEVGAATEAFF	TGCGCCAGCAGCCAAGAAGTAGGGGCGGCGACTGAAGCTTTCTTT
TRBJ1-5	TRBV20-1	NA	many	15	CSASAGERSNQPQHF	TGCAGTGCTAGTGCAGGGGAGAGGAGCAATCAGCCCCAGCATTTT
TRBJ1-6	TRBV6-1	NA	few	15	CASSVQGVRGSPLHF	TGTGCCAGCAGTGTACAGGGCGTCAGGGGTTCACCCCTCCACTTT
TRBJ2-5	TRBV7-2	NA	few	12	CASSLAPETQYF	TGTGCCAGCAGCTTAGCTCCAGAGACCCAGTACTTC
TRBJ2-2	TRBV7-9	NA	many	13	CASSRGNTGELFF	TGTGCCAGCAGCCGAGGGAACACCGGGGAGCTGTTTTTT
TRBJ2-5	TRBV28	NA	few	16	CASSPPPQGVQETQYF	TGTGCCAGCAGCCCCCCCCCACAGGGAGTACAAGAGACCCAGTACTTC
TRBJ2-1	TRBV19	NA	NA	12	CARNFPHNEQFF	TGTGCCAGAAATTTTCCGCACAATGAGCAGTTCTTC
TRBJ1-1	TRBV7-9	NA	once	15	CASSLALRGGTEAFF	TGTGCCAGCAGCTTAGCTTTACGGGGTGGCACTGAAGCTTTCTTT
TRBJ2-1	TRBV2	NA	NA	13	CASSEERANEQFF	TGTGCCAGCAGTGAGGAGCGGGCCAATGAGCAGTTCTTC
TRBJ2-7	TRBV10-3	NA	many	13	CATEDSYTYEQYF	TGTGCCACCGAGGACTCTTATACCTACGAGCAGTACTTC
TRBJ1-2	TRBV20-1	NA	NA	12	CSAGTREYGYTF	TGCAGTGCGGGGACACGAGAATATGGCTACACCTTC
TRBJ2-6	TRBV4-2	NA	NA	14	CASSQDSGTNVLTF	TGTGCCAGCAGCCAAGATTCCGGGACCAACGTCCTGACTTTC
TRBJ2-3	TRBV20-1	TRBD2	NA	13	CSAPTSGGDTQYF	TGCAGTGCGCCGACTAGCGGGGGAGATACGCAGTATTTT
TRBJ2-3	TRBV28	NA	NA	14	CASSLRRSTDTQYF	TGTGCCAGCAGTTTACGGCGGAGCACAGATACGCAGTATTTT
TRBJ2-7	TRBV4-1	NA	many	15	CASSQGDASSYEQYF	TGCGCCAGCAGCCAAGGGGACGCGAGCTCCTACGAGCAGTACTTC
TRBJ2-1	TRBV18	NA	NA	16	CASSRGQTSSYNEQFF	TGTGCCAGCTCCCGCGGACAGACGAGCTCCTACAATGAGCAGTTCTTC
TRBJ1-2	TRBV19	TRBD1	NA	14	CASNQGALYYGYTF	TGTGCCAGTAACCAGGGGGCTCTCTACTATGGCTACACCTTC
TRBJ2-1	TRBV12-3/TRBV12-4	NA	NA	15	CASSARLEAYNEQFF	TGTGCCAGCAGTGCCCGACTAGAGGCCTACAATGAGCAGTTCTTC
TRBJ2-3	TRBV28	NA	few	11	CASGDSDTQYF	TGTGCCAGCGGGGATTCAGATACGCAGTATTTT
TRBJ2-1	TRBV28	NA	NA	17	CASSRTGFRTRSNEQFF	TGTGCCAGCAGTCGGACAGGTTTTCGGACTAGATCGAATGAGCAGTTCTTC
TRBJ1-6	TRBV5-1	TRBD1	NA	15	CASSYGTGKNSPLHF	TGCGCCAGCAGCTATGGGACAGGGAAGAATTCACCCCTCCACTTT
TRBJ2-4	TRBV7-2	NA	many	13	CASSSDRGNIQYF	TGTGCCAGCAGCTCGGACAGAGGGAACATTCAGTACTTC
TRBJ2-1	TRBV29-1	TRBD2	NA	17	CSVGTLAGGSIYNEQFF	TGCAGCGTTGGGACACTAGCGGGAGGTTCTATTTACAATGAGCAGTTCTTC
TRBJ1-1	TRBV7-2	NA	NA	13	CASSLRVDTEAFF	TGTGCCAGCAGCTTGAGGGTTGACACTGAAGCTTTCTTT
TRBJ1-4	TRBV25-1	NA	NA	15	CASSSSESLGEKLFF	TGTGCCAGCAGTTCCAGCGAAAGCCTGGGTGAAAAACTGTTTTTT
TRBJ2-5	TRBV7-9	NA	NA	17	CASSSYYRDIWGETQYF	TGTGCCAGCAGCTCGTACTACCGGGACATATGGGGTGAGACCCAGTACTTC
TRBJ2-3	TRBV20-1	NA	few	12	CSASSVADTQYF	TGCAGTGCTAGTTCAGTGGCAGATACGCAGTATTTT
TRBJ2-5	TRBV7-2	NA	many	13	CASSFVSGETQYF	TGTGCCAGCAGCTTTGTTTCCGGCGAGACCCAGTACTTC
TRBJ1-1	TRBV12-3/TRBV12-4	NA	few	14	CASSSAQGRVEAFF	TGTGCCAGCAGTTCCGCGCAGGGGAGGGTGGAAGCTTTCTTT